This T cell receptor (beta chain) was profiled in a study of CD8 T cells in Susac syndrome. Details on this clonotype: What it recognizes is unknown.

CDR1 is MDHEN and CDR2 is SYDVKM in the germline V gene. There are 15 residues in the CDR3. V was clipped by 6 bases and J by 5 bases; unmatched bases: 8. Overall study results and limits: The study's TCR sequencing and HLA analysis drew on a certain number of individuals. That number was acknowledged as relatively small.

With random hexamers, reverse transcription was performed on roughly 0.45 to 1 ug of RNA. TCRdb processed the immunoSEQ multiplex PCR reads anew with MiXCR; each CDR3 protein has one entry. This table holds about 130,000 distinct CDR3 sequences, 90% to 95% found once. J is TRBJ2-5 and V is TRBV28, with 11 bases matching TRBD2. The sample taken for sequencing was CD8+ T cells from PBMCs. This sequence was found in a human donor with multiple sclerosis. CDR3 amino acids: CASSRLAGSGETQYF. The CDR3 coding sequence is TGTGCCAGCAGCCGACTAGCGGGAAGTGGGGAGACCCAGTACTTC.